This TCR beta chain was documented in a study of CD8 T cells in ankylosing spondylitis. Overall study results and limits: Clones tied to disease were said to be significantly enriched in matched ankylosing spondylitis synovial fluid. A CD8+ phenotype characterized the disease-linked clones, which were relatively rare in peripheral blood. A TCR beta motif made of about 8 highly homologous variants seemed typical of ankylosing spondylitis blood.

Germline-derived CDR1 and CDR2 are SQVTM and ANQGSEA. This CDR3 comprises 11 residues. V was pared by 4 bases and J by 3 bases, with 7 bases between. Using its own MiXCR run on the 5' RACE reads, TCRdb lists one record per CDR3 protein. The sample consists of about 240,000 distinct CDR3 sequences, about 10% of them appearing once. This clonotype was seen repeatedly, ten times or more. What it binds is unknown. Source material: blood, either unsorted or a sorted T cell fraction (not recorded which). The source is a male donor with ankylosing spondylitis or in good health (not recorded which). The gene calls are TRBV29-1 and TRBJ2-7, with D possibly being TRBD2 (5 bases). CDR3 in amino acids: CSVARGYEQYF. Here the CDR3 DNA reads TGCAGCGTTGCCCGGGGCTACGAGCAGTACTTC.